The clone carrying this TCR delta chain turned up a few times. TCRdb pairs this DNA with a much larger clone's protein that differs at residue 10, likely a read error; the protein shown was translated from the DNA. TCRdb re-processed the PCR reads via CATT. The table includes roughly 4,300 delta-chain clones, roughly a quarter detected once. This CDR3 has 19 amino acids. Losses at the gene ends were 7 bases for V and 0 bases for J; bases not matched to a gene: 18. The germline gives CDR1 TSWWSYY, CDR2 QGS. These data originate in a study of human gamma delta and Vdelta1 T cells. Sequencing was carried out using naive CD27+ Vdelta1 gamma-delta T cells from blood. This receptor was obtained from a human donor in good health. The chain uses TRDV1 and TRDJ1, with TRDD3 identical over 9 bases. The CDR3 reads CALATGDWGRRIYTDKLIF. The DNA for the CDR3 is TGTGCTCTTGCAACGGGGGACTGGGGGAGACGGATTTACACCGATAAACTCATCTTT.